This T cell receptor (beta chain) is drawn from a study of OX40 agonist ivuxolimab in advanced cancers. Points from the study as a whole: The mean number of expanded clones was higher in CD8+ T cells than in CD4+.

Turning to this clone: Its target is not known.

Some clones are missing from TCRdb's copy, which holds only in-frame ones; the method was immunoSEQ multiplex PCR. The table shows nearly 90,000 clones, with just under 90% occurring only once. The V gene lost 3 bases and the J gene lost 7 bases, with 18 bases spanning the gap. The germline V gene has CDR1 MNHNS and CDR2 SASEGT. This CDR3 contains 15 residues. The TCR was taken from an adult with an advanced solid tumor such as melanoma, head and neck, liver or kidney cancer. This sequence joins TRBV6-1 and TRBJ2-5, with D possibly being TRBD2 (7 bases). The material was CD4+ or CD8+ T cells sorted from blood, obtained in a trial of the OX40 agonist ivuxolimab. CDR3 in amino acids: CASSEGGGAGWTQYF. CDR3 sequence (DNA): TGTGCCAGCAGTGAGGGCGGGGGCGCCGGTTGGACCCAGTACTTC.